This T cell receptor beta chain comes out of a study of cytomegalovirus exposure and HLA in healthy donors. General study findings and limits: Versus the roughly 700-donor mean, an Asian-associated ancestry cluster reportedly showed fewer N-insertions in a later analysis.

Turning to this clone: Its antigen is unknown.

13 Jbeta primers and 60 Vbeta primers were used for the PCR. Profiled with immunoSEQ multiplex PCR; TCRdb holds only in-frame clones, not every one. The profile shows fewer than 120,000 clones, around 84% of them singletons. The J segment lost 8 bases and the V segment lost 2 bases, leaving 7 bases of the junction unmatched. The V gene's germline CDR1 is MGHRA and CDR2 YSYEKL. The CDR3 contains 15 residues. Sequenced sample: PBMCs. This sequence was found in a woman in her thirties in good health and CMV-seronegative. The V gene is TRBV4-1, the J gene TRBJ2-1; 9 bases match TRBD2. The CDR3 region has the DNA TGCGCCAGCAGCCAATTCTGGGCGGGAGGGGATGAGCAGTTCTTC. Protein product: CASSQFWAGGDEQFF.